This paragraph reports one TCR beta chain. As yet, its antigen is unknown. Assay: immunoSEQ multiplex PCR; the TCRdb copy retains only in-frame clones and omits some. The sample has some 450,000 clones; about 74% are singletons. The data derive from a study of shared clonotypes between healthy human individuals. Study-level results: Sampling covered nothing but blood. Tissue TCR repertoires likely differ from those found in blood. Few donors restricted represented genetic and exposure-history diversity.

Germline loops: CDR1 MDHEN, CDR2 SYDVKM. Trimming removed 3 bases from V and 5 bases from J; junction bases left unmatched: 3. The CDR3 is 14 amino acids. The healthy adult donors were HIV-negative and reported no recent acute infections or vaccinations. The sample consisted of PBMCs. V is TRBV28 and J is TRBJ2-3, with 9 positions matching TRBD2. The source is a middle-aged woman in good health. Some clones in this sample may be carry-over from other donors' samples. This CDR3 reads CASSFSGRKDTQYF. CDR3 nucleotide sequence: TGTGCCAGCAGTTTTAGCGGGAGAAAAGATACGCAGTATTTT.